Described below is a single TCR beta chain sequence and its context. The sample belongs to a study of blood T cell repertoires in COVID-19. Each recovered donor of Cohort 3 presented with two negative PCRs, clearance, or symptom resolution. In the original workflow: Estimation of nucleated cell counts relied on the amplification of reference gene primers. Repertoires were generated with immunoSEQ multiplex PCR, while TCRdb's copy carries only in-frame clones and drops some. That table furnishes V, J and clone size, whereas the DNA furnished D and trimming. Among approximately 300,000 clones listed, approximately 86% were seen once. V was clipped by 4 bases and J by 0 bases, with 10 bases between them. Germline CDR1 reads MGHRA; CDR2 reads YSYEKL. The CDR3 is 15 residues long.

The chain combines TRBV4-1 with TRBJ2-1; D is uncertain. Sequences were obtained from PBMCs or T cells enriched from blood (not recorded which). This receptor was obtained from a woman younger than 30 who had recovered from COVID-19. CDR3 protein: CASSRGGDSYNEQFF. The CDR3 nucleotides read TGCGCCAGCAGCCGAGGTGGCGACTCCTACAATGAGCAGTTCTTC.